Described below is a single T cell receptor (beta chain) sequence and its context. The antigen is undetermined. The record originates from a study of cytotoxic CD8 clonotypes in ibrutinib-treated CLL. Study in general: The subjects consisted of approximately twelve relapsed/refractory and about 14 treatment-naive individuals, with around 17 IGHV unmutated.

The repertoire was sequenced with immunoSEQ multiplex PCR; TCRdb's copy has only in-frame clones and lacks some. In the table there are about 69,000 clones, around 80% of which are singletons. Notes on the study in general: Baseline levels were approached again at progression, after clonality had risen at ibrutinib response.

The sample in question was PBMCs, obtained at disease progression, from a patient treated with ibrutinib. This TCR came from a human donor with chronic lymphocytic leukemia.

Written as DNA, the CDR3 is TGTGCCAGCAGCCAAGAACAGGGGGTCAATCAGCCCCAGCATTTT. Translation: CASSQEQGVNQPQHF. This chain links TRBV4-2 with TRBJ1-5; 8 bases are a match to TRBD1. The CDR3 sequence is 15 residues long. Germline-derived CDR1 and CDR2 are LGHNA and YNFKEQ. Unmatched junction bases numbered 1, after V lost 0 bases and J lost 3 bases.